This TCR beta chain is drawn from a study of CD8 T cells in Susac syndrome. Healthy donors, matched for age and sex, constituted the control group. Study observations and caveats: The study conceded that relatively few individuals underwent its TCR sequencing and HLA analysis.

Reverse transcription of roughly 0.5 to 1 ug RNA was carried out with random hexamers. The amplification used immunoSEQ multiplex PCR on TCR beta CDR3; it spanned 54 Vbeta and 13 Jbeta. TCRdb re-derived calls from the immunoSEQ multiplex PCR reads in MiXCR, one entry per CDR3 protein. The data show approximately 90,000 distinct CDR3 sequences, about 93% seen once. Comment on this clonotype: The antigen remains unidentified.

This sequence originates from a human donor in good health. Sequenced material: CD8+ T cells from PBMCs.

CDR3 nucleotides: TGTGCTAGTGGAAGAGAACTAGCGGGCTCAGATACGCAGTATTTT. This encodes CASGRELAGSDTQYF. The rearrangement uses TRBV12-5 and TRBJ2-3, with 9 bases aligning to TRBD2. Unmatched junction bases numbered 8, after V lost 6 bases and J lost 4 bases. Germline CDR1 reads LGHNT; CDR2 reads FRNRAP. The CDR3 covers 15 residues. Complete variable domain (other parts from reference TRBV12-5 and TRBJ2-3): DARVTQTPRHKVTEMGQEVTMRCQPILGHNTVFWYRQTMMQGLELLAYFRNRAPLDDSGMPKDRFSAEMPDATLATLKIQPSEPRDSAVYFCASGRELAGSDTQYFGPGTRLTVL.